This TCR beta chain was identified in a study of molecular identifiers for immune sequencing clone quantification. There are a few counts of this clonotype. A single record per CDR3 protein comes from TCRdb applying MiXCR to the PCR reads. The table has around 480,000 distinct CDR3 sequences, around 23% seen once. The V gene's germline CDR1 is SGHRS and CDR2 YFSETQ. V trimming: 3 bases; J trimming: 3 bases; junction bases outside the gene matches: 15. This CDR3 region has 20 residues. The sequenced sample was naive CD8+ T cells from blood, with Jurkat cell RNA spiked in. Subset meaning: FACS-sorted CD8+CD4-CCR7+CD45RA+ naive T cells. The source of this sequence is a human donor in good health. Some libraries in this study had Jurkat cell RNA spiked in. This chain uses TRBV5-1 with TRBJ2-7, with 16 bases aligning to TRBD2. In DNA, the CDR3 is TGCGCCAGCAGCTCAACCGAGGGACTAGCGGGGGGGCTGAATGGCTACGAGCAGTACTTC. Translated, it gives CASSSTEGLAGGLNGYEQYF.